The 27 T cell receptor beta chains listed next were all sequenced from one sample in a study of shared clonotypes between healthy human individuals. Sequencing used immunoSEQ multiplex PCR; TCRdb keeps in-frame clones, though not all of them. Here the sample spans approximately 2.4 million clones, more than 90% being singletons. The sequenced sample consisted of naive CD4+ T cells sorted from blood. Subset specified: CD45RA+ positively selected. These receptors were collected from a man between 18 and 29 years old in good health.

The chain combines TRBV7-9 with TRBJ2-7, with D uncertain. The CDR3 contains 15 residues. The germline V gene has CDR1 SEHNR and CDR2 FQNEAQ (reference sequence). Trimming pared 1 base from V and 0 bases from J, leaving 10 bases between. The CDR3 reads CASSLVSGFSYEQYF. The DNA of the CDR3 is TGTGCCAGCAGCTTAGTCTCAGGATTCTCCTACGAGCAGTACTTC.

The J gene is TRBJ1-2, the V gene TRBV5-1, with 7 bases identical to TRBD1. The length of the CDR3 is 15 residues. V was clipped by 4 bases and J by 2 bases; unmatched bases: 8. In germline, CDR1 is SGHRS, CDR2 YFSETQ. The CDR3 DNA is TGCGCCAGCAGCCTCAGGCCGGGACAGAACTATGGCTACACCTTC. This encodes CASSLRPGQNYGYTF. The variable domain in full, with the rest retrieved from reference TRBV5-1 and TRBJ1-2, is KAGVTQTPRYLIKTRGQQVTLSCSPISGHRSVSWYQQTPGQGLQFLFEYFSETQRNKGNFPGRFSGRQFSNSRSEMNVSTLELGDSALYLCASSLRPGQNYGYTFGSGTRLTVV.

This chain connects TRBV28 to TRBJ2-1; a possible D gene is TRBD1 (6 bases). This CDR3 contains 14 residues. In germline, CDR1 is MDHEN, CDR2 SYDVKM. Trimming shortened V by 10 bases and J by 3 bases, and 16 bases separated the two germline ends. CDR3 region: CATSGAVYYNEQFF. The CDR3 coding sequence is TGTGCCACCTCAGGGGCCGTATACTACAATGAGCAGTTCTTC.

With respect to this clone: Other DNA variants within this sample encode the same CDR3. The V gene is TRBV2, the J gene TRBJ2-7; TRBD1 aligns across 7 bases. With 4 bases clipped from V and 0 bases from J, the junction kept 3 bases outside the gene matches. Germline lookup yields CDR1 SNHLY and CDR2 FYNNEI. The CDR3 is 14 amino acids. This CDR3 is CASSVTGASYEQYF. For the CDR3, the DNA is TGTGCCAGCAGTGTTACAGGGGCCTCCTACGAGCAGTACTTC. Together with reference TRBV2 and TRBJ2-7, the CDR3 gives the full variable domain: EPEVTQTPSHQVTQMGQEVILRCVPISNHLYFYWYRQILGQKVEFLVSFYNNEISEKSEIFDDQFSVERPDGSNFTLKIRSTKLEDSAMYFCASSVTGASYEQYFGPGTRLTVT.

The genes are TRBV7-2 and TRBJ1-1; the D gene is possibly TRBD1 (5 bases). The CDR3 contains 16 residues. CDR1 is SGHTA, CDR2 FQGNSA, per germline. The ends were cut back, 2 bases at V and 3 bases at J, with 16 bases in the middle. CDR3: CASSLYNRGPDTEAFF. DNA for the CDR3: TGTGCCAGCAGCTTATATAATCGGGGACCTGACACTGAAGCTTTCTTT.

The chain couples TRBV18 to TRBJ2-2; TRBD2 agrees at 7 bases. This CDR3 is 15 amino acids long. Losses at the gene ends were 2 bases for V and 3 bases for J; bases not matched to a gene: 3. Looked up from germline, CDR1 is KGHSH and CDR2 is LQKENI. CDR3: CASSPGGGDTGELFF. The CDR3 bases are TGTGCCAGCTCACCAGGCGGGGGAGACACCGGGGAGCTGTTTTTT. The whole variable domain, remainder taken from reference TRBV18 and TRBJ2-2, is NAGVMQNPRHLVRRRGQEARLRCSPMKGHSHVYWYRQLPEEGLKFMVYLQKENIIDESGMPKERFSAEFPKEGPSILRIQQVVRGDSAAYFCASSPGGGDTGELFFGEGSRLTVL.

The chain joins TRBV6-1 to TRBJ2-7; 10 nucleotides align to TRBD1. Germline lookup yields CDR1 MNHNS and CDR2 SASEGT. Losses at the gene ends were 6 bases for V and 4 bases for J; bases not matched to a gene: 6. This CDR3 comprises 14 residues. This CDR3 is CASRTTGGGYEQYF. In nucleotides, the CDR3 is TGTGCCAGCAGGACGACAGGGGGCGGGTACGAGCAGTACTTC.

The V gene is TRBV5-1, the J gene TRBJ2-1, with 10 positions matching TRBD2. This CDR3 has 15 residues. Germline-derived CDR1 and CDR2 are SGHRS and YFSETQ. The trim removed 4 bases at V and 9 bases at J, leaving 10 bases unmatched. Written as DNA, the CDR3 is TGCGCCAGCAGCCAGACTAGCGGGCTCAATAGTGAGCAGTTCTTC. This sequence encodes CASSQTSGLNSEQFF.

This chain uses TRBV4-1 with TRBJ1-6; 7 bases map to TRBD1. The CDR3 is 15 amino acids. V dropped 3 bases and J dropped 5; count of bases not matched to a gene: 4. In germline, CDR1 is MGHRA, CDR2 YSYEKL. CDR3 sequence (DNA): TGCGCCAGCAGCCACCCGGGACAGAATAATTCACCCCTCCACTTT. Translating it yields CASSHPGQNNSPLHF.

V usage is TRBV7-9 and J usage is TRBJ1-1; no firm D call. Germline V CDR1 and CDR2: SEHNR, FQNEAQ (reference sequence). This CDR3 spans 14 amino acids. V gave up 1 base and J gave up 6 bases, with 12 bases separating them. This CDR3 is CASSLGGASPEAFF. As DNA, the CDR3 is TGTGCCAGCAGCTTAGGGGGAGCGTCCCCTGAAGCTTTCTTT. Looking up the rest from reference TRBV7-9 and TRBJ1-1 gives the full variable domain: DTGVSQNPRHKITKRGQNVTFRCDPISEHNRLYWYRQTLGQGPEFLTYFQNEAQLEKSRLLSDRFSAERPKGSFSTLEIQRTEQGDSAMYLCASSLGGASPEAFFGQGTRLTVV.

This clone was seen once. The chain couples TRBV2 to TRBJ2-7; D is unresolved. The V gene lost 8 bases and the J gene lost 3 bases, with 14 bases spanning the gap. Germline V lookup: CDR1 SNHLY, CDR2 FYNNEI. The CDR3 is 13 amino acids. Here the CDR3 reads CASFGQILYEQYF. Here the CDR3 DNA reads TGTGCCAGCTTTGGGCAGATCCTCTACGAGCAGTACTTC.

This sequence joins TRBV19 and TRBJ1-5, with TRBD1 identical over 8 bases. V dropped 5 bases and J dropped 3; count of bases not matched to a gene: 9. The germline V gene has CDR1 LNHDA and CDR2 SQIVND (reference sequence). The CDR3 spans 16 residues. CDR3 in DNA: TGTGCCAGTAGTTTCCCCGGGACAGGTTTCAATCAGCCCCAGCATTTT. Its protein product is CASSFPGTGFNQPQHF.

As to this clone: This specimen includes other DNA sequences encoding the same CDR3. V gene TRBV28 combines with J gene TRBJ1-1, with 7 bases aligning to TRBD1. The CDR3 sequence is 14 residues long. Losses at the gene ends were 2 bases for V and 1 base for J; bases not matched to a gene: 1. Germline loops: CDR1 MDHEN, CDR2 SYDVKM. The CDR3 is CASSLNRGNTEAFF. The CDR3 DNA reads TGTGCCAGCAGTTTAAACAGGGGGAACACTGAAGCTTTCTTT.

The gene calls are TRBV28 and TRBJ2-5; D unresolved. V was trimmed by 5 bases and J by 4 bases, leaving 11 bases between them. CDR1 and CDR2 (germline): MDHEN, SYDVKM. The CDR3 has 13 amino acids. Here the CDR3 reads CASSATLLETQYF. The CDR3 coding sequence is TGTGCCAGCAGTGCTACCCTCTTAGAGACCCAGTACTTC.

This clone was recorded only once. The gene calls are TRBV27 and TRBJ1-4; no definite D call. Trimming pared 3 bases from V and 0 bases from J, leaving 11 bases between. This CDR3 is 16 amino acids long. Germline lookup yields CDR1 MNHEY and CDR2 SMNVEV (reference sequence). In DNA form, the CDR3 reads TGTGCCAGCAGTTTCCGGCGGGGTGCAACTAATGAAAAACTGTTTTTT. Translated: CASSFRRGATNEKLFF. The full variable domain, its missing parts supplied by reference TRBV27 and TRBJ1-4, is EAQVTQNPRYLITVTGKKLTVTCSQNMNHEYMSWYRQDPGLGLRQIYYSMNVEVTDKGDVPEGYKVSRKEKRNFPLILESPSPNQTSLYFCASSFRRGATNEKLFFGSGTQLSVL.

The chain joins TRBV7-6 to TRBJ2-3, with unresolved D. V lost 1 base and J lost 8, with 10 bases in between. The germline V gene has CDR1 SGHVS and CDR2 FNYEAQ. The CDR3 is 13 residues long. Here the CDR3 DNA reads TGTGCCAGCAGCTTAGGAGGCAGCAGTACGCAGTATTTT. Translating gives CASSLGGSSTQYF.

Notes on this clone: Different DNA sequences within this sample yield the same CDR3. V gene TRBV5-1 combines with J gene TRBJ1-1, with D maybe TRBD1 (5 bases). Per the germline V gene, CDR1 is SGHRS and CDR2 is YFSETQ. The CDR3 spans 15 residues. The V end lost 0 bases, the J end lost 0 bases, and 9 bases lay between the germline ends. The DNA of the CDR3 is TGCGCCAGCAGCTTGGTGCAGGGTATGAACACTGAAGCTTTCTTT. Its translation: CASSLVQGMNTEAFF.

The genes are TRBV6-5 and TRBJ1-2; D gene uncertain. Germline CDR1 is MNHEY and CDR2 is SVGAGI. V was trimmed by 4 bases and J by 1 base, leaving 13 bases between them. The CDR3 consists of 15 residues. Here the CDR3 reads CASSSNSIFNYGYTF. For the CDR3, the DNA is TGTGCCAGCAGTTCCAATTCGATCTTTAACTATGGCTACACCTTC.

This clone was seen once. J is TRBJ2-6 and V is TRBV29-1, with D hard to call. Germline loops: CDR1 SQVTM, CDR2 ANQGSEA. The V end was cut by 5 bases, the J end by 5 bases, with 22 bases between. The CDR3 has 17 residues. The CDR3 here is CSVCGKSIQSRANVLTF. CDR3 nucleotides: TGCAGCGTTTGCGGTAAAAGCATACAAAGTCGGGCCAACGTCCTGACTTTC.

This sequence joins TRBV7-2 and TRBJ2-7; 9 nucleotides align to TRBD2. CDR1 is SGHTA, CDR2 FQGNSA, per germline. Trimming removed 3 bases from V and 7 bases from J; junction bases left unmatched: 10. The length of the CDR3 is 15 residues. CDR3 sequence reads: CASSFFLAGAREQYF. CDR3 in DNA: TGTGCCAGCAGCTTCTTCTTAGCGGGGGCACGGGAGCAGTACTTC.

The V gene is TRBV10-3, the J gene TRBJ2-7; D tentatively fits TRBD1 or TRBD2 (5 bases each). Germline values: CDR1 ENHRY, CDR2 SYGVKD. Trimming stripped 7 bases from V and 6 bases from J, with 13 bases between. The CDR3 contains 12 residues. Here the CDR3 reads CAITGTYGEQYF. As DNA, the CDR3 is TGTGCCATCACGGGGACCTATGGCGAGCAGTACTTC.

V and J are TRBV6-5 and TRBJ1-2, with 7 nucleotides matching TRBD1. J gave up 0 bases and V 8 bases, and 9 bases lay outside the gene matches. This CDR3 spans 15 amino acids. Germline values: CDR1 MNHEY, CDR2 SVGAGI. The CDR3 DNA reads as TGTGCCAGCGGACAGACAGGGCCTCCTAACTATGGCTACACCTTC. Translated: CASGQTGPPNYGYTF.

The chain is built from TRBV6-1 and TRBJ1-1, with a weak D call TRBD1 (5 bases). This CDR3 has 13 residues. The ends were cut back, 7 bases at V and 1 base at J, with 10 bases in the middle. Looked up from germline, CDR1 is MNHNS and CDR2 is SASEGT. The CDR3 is CASNQGPNTEAFF. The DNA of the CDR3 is TGTGCCAGCAATCAGGGCCCGAACACTGAAGCTTTCTTT.

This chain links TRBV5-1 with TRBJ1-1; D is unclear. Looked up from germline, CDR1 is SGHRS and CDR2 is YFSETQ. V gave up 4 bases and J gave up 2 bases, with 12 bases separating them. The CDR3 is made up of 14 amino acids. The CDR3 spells CASSRVGGNTEAFF. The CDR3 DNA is TGCGCCAGCAGCCGCGTGGGCGGAAACACTGAAGCTTTCTTT. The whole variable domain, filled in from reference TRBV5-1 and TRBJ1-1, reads KAGVTQTPRYLIKTRGQQVTLSCSPISGHRSVSWYQQTPGQGLQFLFEYFSETQRNKGNFPGRFSGRQFSNSRSEMNVSTLELGDSALYLCASSRVGGNTEAFFGQGTRLTVV.

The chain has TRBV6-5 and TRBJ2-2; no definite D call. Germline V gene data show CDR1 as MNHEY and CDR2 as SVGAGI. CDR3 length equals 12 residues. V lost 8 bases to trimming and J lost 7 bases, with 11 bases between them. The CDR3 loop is CASGRFGGELFF. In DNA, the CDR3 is TGTGCCAGCGGCCGGTTTGGCGGGGAGCTGTTTTTT.

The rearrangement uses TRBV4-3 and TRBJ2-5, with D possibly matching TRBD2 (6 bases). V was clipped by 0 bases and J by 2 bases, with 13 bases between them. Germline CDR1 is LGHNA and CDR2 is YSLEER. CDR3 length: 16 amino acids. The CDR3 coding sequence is TGCGCCAGCAGCCAAGATCGTGGGCGGGGTCAAGAGACCCAGTACTTC. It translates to CASSQDRGRGQETQYF.

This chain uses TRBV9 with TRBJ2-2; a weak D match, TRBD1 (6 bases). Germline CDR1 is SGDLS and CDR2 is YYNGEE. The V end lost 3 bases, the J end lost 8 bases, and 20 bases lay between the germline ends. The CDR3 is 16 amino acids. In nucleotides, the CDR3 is TGTGCCAGCAGCGAGTGGACAGTCCCACGGACTGGGGAGCTGTTTTTT. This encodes CASSEWTVPRTGELFF.